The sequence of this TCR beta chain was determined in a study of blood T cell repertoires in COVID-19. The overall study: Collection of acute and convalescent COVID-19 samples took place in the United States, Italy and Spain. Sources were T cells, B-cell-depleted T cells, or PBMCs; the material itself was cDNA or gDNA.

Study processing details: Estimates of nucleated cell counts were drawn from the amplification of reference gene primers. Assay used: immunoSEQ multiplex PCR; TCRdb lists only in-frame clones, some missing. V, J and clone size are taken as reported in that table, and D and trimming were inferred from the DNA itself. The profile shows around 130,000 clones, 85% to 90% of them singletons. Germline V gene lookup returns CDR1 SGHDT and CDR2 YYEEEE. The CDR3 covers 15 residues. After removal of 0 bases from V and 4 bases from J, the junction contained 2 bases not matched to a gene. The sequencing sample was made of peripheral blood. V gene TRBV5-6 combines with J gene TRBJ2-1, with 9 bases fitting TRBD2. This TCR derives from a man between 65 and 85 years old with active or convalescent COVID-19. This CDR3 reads CASSLGTSVYNEQFF. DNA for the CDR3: TGTGCCAGCAGCTTGGGGACTAGCGTATACAATGAGCAGTTCTTC.